The present entry profiles one TCR beta chain with its context. Its binding antigen is unknown. No quality values exist for individual bases; no much larger clone is one base distant. In total, 666 healthy bone marrow donors made up the cohort. At the time of sampling, every cohort member was nominally healthy, though immune exposures that went unrecorded were likely present. The donor was CMV seropositive and was included in the group of approximately 310 seropositive cohort members. A peripheral blood sample was collected from each donor, and TCR beta sequencing was performed on peripheral blood mononuclear cells. The Qiagen DNeasy Blood Extraction Kit was used to extract genomic DNA from the blood cell samples. Library preparation used the immunoSEQ multiplex PCR assay. A mixture of 60 forward primers for TCR Vbeta segments and 13 reverse primers for TCR Jbeta segments was used in the multiplex PCR. Amplification of the CDR3 region of rearranged TCR beta genes was performed with a multiplex PCR assay on genomic DNA. The Illumina HiSeq System was used to sequence the amplified TCR beta libraries as 87-base-pair reads. In the original analysis: In a later analysis, some 80 million unique TCR beta chains were counted across the approximately 640 repertoires, and roughly 9.9 million of these chains were shared by at least two donors. Raw reads were error-corrected and collapsed into unique sequences by a nearest-neighbor algorithm in which closely related sequences were merged to remove PCR and sequencing errors. Alignment of CDR3 sequences to IMGT reference sequences was used to assign V, D and J gene segments. For a sequence to be retained, a match of at least six nucleotides to both a V gene segment and a J gene segment was required. Rearrangements were called productive when the CDR3 lacked stop codons and stayed in frame with V and J; all others were non-productive. CDR3 was defined by IMGT convention, running from the second conserved V-encoded cysteine to the conserved J-encoded phenylalanine. The earlier analysis of 450 to 750 of the donors excluded any sequence lacking an unambiguous match to a single V gene segment. In an earlier analysis of more than 500 of the donors, a V segment was called functional when productive rearrangements were above 56.7%, and segregating when the standard deviation between donors exceeded 5%. A statistical classification framework was developed to diagnose cytomegalovirus status using the catalog of TCR beta chain sequences. In a later analysis, V and J genes were assigned by comparing TCR nucleotide sequences against IMGT/GENE-DB human TR gene sequences. The TCRdist pipeline was used in a later analysis to assign CDR3 sequences and most-parsimonious VDJ recombination scenarios. In a later analysis, each TCR beta chain was defined by its CDR3 amino acid sequence together with its V-gene family, and reads without a unique V-gene family were excluded. As a way to deal with suspected cross-contamination and a sequencing artifact, a later analysis dropped more than 500 nucleotide sequences that were highly shared and had low generation probability. In a later analysis, a clonal expansion index was calculated for each public chain from normalized within-repertoire ranks of inferred template counts. A later analysis computed generation probabilities with a VDJ recombination model fitted to out-of-frame rearrangements, and checked the results against IGoR. In a later analysis, hypergeometric tests were used to score TCR-TCR, TCR-HLA and TCR-CMV co-occurrence, with a repertoire-size bias correction applied to TCR pairs. To estimate false discovery rates, a later analysis permuted the HLA or CMV assignments 20 times. In a later analysis, co-occurring TCRs were grouped using DBSCAN, with TCRdist sequence similarity added in when clustering inside HLA-allele-positive subsets. Repertoires with fewer than 30,000 or more than 120,000 public chains were left out of co-occurrence clustering, as were four to six repertoires with anomalous nucleotide sharing. TCRdb took this table from immuneACCESS and kept in-frame rearrangements with V and J called. Such tables lack part of the clones; where checked against another copy, unresolved V genes explain under half of the gap, and the rest is unexplained. The DNA was the basis for D and trimming; V, J and clone size are from that table. Counted in this sample were about 99,000 clones; 76% of them appeared once. Of the sample, about 9.4% is held by the ten largest clones.

This specimen belongs to a study of cytomegalovirus exposure and HLA in healthy donors (dated by TCRdb to about 2017). Looking at the study overall: An earlier analysis of about 530 of the donors reported about 300 Gb of sequence data and around 100 million unique TCR beta sequences obtained from about 179 million T cells. Of the 398 genotyped donors, about 84% fell in the genetic ancestry cluster associated with self-reported Caucasian donors. Alongside the repertoire data, information on donor age, sex, ethnicity and CMV serostatus was compiled. In addition to the first cohort of 666 subjects, a separate validation cohort of 120 different subjects was used. The number of donors typed differed by locus, with about 629-640 for A, B, C, DRB1 and DQB1, over 500 for DQA1, approximately 580 for DPA1, and some 450 for DPB1. An earlier analysis of roughly 580 of the donors used high-throughput TCR beta sequencing to judge whether each TCR beta V gene segment behaved as functional or pseudogenic. The study profiled the T cell repertoires of hundreds of subjects by immunosequencing and related them to cytomegalovirus serostatus. HLA typing covered class I and class II loci at four-digit resolution. About five DR-DQ haplotypes were treated as single units for association and clustering because of strong linkage in the cohort. In the later analysis, no new phenotypic data were used to find candidate immune exposures; instead, reliance was placed on TCR beta sequences and their occurrence across donors. All discovery cohort repertoires had been generated on a single sequencing platform. The study combined high-throughput TCR immunosequencing, statistical association of individual TCRs with disease status, and machine learning to predict cytomegalovirus infection status. Genome-wide SNP genotypes for about 65% of the 666 donors were used in a later genetic analysis, which treated that subset as a discovery cohort. On average, around 240,000 unique TCR beta nucleotide sequences were sequenced per donor among 398 genotyped donors of the cohort, with roughly 20% of those sequences being non-productive. Approximately 330 gigabases of sequencing data and 91 million or so unique TCR sequences made up an early release that covered 500 to 700 HLA-typed donors. The study was designed to test whether signatures of past pathogen exposure could be identified by cataloging public T cell receptors. A later analysis re-examined previously published TCR beta repertoires from over 500 donors and added high-resolution HLA genotyping to investigate patterns of TCR occurrence.

V has 3 bases trimmed and J has 8 bases trimmed; junction bases matching no gene number 7. The germline V gene provides CDR1 MDHEN and CDR2 SYDVKM. From cysteine to phenylalanine, the CDR3 is 15 amino acids long. Solely the CDR3 DNA is kept, with 45 bases framed from the first base. Study-wide findings and limitations: While some public TCRs were present in many individuals, most TCR sequences turned up only very rarely across donors. According to a later analysis, most CMV-associated TCR beta chains appeared to be HLA-restricted, and the HLA associations seemed to be driven largely by CMV exposure. According to a later analysis, parvovirus B19, influenza, CMV and Epstein-Barr virus appeared linked to several top co-occurrence clusters. In an earlier analysis of more than 500 of the donors, most TCR beta V segments appeared in productive rearrangements about 87% or about 30% of the time, broadly matching IMGT annotations. The only immune exposure information available for the cohort was CMV serostatus. This cohort had only TCR beta chains sequenced, and the lack of alpha or paired-chain data limited which features could be detected. Because counts were too low, fewer than 20 rarely observed V segments, including chromosome 9 orphons, were excluded from the earlier analysis of 587 of the donors. In a later analysis, HLA-associated TCR beta chains showed more clonal expansion and lower generation probabilities than non-associated chains that were equally common. Correlated functional status among segregating V segments might be attributable to linkage disequilibrium, but an unknown experimental factor could not be ruled out. According to a later genetic analysis, donors in an Asian-associated ancestry cluster had fewer N-insertions in productive TCRs than the approximately 690-donor mean. Because HLA typing was missing for some donors at each locus, association tests included only the typed subset. In vitro tests confirmed that a few of the cytomegalovirus-associated TCR beta chains recognize cytomegalovirus antigens. A further reported finding was that TCR beta sequences accurately predicted the HLA-A and HLA-B alleles for most subjects in the first cohort. The 87-base-pair reads could not distinguish some IMGT-functional V segments, including TRBV6-2 and TRBV6-3, so those segments were excluded. A later genetic analysis associated a missense DCLRE1C variant with V-gene and J-gene trimming of TCR beta chains, and an independent cohort replicated the association. A later analysis found that TCR association rates varied across HLA loci, with DRB1 alleles showing the most associated TCRs and HLA-C alleles the fewest. At a false discovery rate of 0.05, a later analysis linked under 20,000 TCR beta sequences to specific HLA alleles. A cluster of highly shared sequence variants was judged likely to be a technical artifact of the sequencing pipeline. The authors suggested that the approach could potentially be generalized to other disease states and immunological phenotypes. Cytomegalovirus status was reported to be diagnosed by the classifier with high specificity and sensitivity in both the original and validation cohorts. The study gave a list of about 150 TCR beta chains associated with cytomegalovirus. Roughly uniform sequencing depth across donors was assumed in presence/absence analyses, although this assumption may not hold. Strong co-occurrence of HLA alleles, especially DR and DQ, made assigning TCR associations to individual alleles difficult.

The clonotype originates from a woman between 18 and 29 years old in good health and CMV-seropositive. The sequencing input was PBMCs. The sequence links TRBV28 to TRBJ2-1; 10 bases in the junction line up with TRBD1. Read as DNA, the sequence is TGTGCCAGCAGTTTGGGGGGACAGGGGATCGATGAGCAGTTCTTC. This is translated as CASSLGGQGIDEQFF.